This T cell receptor beta chain appears in the sequencing data of a study of T cells in Graves' hyperthyroidism and ophthalmopathy. Details on this clonotype: A much larger clone is a single base away; this may be a read error.

CDR1 and CDR2 from the germline V gene are SGHTA and FQGNSA. CDR3 length: 16 residues. TCR beta CDR3 regions were amplified from RNA. With the HTBI primer set, the TCR CDR3 went through a first round of RT-PCR. TCRdb itself ran the multiplex PCR reads through MiXCR, one entry per CDR3 protein. Of under 130,000 distinct CDR3 sequences listed, 47% are singletons. Orbital computed tomography and thyroid ultrasound, together with serum TRAb and thyroxine and clinical symptoms, were used for diagnoses. It was 8.5 to 10 ml of fresh peripheral blood that supplied the PBMCs. The TCR was taken from a man aged 35 to 55 with Graves' hyperthyroidism. Sequenced input: blood. This chain uses TRBV7-2 with TRBJ2-2; the D call may be TRBD1 or TRBD2 (5 bases each). The CDR3 DNA is TGTGCCAGCAGCCTCGGCGATGGGGCGAACACCGGGGAGCTGGTTTTT. It codes for CASSLGDGANTGELVF.